This TCR beta chain was sequenced during a study of shared clonotypes between healthy human individuals. On the study more broadly: Each donor contributed plates that comprised three CD4 naive, three CD4 memory, two CD8 naive and one CD8 memory.

Produced via immunoSEQ multiplex PCR; TCRdb's table is partial and in-frame only. The sample contains roughly 2 million clones, approximately 94% of which appear only once. From germline, CDR1 is SGHTS and CDR2 YDEGEE. The CDR3 runs to 12 residues. The ends were cut back, 6 bases at V and 7 bases at J, with 11 bases in the middle. As defined, naive CD8 cells were CD45RO-negative and positively selected for CCR7, with terminally differentiated effector memory CD45RA+ cells excluded. The sequencing sample was made of naive CD8+ T cells sorted from blood. The sequence was collected from a man aged 18 to 29 in good health. The chain carries TRBV5-8 and TRBJ1-5; D unresolved. In DNA, the CDR3 is TGTGCCAGCACCCCACCGGGGCAGCCCCAGCATTTT. Translating it yields CASTPPGQPQHF. Using reference TRBV5-8 and TRBJ1-5 for the parts outside the CDR3, the full variable domain is EAGVTQSPTHLIKTRGQQATLRCSPISGHTSVYWYQQALGLGLQFLLWYDEGEERNRGNFPPRFSGRQFPNYSSELNVNALELEDSALYLCASTPPGQPQHFGDGTRLSIL.